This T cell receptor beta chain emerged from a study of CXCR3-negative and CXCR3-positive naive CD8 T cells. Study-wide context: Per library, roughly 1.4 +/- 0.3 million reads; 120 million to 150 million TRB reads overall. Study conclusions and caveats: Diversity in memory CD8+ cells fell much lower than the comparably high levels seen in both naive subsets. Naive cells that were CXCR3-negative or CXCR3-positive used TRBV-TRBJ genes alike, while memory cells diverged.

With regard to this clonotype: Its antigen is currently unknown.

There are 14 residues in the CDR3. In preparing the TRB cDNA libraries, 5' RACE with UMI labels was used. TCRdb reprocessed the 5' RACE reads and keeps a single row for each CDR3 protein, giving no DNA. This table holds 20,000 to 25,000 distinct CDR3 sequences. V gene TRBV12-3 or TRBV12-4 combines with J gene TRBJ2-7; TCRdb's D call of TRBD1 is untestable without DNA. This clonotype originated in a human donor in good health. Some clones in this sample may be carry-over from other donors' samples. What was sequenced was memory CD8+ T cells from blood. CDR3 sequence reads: CASRPTGTHYEQYF.